This TCR beta chain was found in a study of T cell repertoires in cytomegalovirus infection. Looking at the study overall: Indications came from public TCR beta signatures; they pointed to CMV infection and to a matching HLA type.

TCRdb independently ran MiXCR on the reads; one entry per CDR3 protein. The table lists approximately 550,000 distinct CDR3 sequences, approximately 15% of them singletons. Findings and caveats of the study: Clonotype analysis showed dominance of the ex vivo response by HLA-C-restricted CMV-specific TCR beta clonotypes.

With regard to this clonotype: Its matching antigen is unknown.

The V segment lost 8 bases and the J segment 3 bases; nucleotides outside the gene matches: 6. This CDR3 has 14 amino acids. CDR1 is MDHEN, CDR2 SYDVKM, per germline. The receptor comes from a human donor in good health (CMV status not recorded). Some clones in this sample may be carry-over from other donors' samples. The specimen was CD8+ T cells from PBMCs. This sequence joins TRBV28 and TRBJ2-5, with 10 bases matching TRBD1. This chain's CDR3 is CASGDRGLEETQYF. For the CDR3, the DNA is TGTGCCAGCGGGGACAGGGGTTTGGAAGAGACCCAGTACTTC. The entire variable domain, with the rest obtained from reference TRBV28 and TRBJ2-5, is as follows: DVKVTQSSRYLVKRTGEKVFLECVQDMDHENMFWYRQDPGLGLRLIYFSYDVKMKEKGDIPEGYSVSREKKERFSLILESASTNQTSMYLCASGDRGLEETQYFGPGTRLLVL.